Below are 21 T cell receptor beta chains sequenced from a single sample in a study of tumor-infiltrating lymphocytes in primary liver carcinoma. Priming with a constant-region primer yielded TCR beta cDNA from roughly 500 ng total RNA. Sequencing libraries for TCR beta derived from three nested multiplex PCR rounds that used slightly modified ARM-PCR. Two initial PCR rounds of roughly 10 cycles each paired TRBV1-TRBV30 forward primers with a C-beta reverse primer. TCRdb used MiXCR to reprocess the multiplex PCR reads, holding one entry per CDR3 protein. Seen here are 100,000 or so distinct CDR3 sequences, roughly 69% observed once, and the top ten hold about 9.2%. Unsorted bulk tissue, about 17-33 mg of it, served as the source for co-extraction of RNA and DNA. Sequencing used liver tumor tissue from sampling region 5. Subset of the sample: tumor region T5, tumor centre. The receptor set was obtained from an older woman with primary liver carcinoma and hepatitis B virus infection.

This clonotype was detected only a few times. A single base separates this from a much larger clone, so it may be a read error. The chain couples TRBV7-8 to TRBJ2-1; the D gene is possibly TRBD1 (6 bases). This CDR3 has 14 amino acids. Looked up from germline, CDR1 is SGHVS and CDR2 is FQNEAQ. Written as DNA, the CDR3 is TGTGCCAGCAGCTTAGCGGACAGTTACAGTGAGCAGTTCTTC. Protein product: CASSLADSYSEQFF. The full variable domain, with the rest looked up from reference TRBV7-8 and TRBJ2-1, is GAGVSQSPRYKVAKRGQDVALRCDPISGHVSLFWYQQALGQGPEFLTYFQNEAQLDKSGLPSDRFFAERPEGSVSTLKIQRTQQEDSAVYLCASSLADSYSEQFFGPGTRLTVL.

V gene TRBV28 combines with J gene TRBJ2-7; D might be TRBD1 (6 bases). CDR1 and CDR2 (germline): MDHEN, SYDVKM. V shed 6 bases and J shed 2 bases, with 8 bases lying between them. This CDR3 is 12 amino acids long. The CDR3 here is CASRGTTYEQYF. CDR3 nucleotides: TGTGCCAGCAGGGGGACAACCTACGAGCAGTACTTC.

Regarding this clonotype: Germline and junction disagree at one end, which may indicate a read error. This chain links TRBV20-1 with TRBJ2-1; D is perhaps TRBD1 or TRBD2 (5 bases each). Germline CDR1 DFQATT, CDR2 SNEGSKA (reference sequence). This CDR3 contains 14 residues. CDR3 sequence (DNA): TGCAATGCTGGGGACCCACTAGGGCGGAATGAGCAGTTCTTC. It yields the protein CNAGDPLGRNEQFF.

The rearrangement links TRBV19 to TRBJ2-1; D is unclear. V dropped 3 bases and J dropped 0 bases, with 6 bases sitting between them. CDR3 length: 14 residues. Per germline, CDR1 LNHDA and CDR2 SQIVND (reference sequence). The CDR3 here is CASSIHSSYNEQFF. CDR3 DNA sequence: TGTGCCAGTAGTATCCACAGCTCCTACAATGAGCAGTTCTTC.

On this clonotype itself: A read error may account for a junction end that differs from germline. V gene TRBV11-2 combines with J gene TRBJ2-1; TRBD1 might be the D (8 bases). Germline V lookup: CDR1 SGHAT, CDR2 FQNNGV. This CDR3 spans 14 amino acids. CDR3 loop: CASSLDHRGGEQSF. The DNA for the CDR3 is TGTGCCAGCAGCTTAGATCACAGGGGGGGTGAACAGTCCTTC.

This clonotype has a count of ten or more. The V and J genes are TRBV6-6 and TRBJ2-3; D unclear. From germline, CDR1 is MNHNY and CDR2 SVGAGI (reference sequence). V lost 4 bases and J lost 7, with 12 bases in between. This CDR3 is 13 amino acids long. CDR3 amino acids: CASSSDPLNTQYF. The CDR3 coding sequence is TGTGCCAGCAGTTCGGATCCCCTAAATACGCAGTATTTT.

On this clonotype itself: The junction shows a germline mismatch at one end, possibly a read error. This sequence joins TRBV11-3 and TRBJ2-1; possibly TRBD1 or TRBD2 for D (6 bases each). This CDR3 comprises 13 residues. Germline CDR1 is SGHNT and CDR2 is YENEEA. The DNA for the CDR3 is TGTGATAGCAGTGCCGGGGGCTACACTGAGCAGTTCTTC. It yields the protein CDSSAGGYTEQFF. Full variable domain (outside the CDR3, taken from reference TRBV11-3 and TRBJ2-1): EAGVVQSPRYKIIEKKQPVAFWCNPISGHNTLYWYLQNLGQGPELLIRYENEEAVDDSQLPKDRFSAERLKGVDSTLKIQPAELGDSAVYLCDSSAGGYTEQFFGPGTRLTVL.

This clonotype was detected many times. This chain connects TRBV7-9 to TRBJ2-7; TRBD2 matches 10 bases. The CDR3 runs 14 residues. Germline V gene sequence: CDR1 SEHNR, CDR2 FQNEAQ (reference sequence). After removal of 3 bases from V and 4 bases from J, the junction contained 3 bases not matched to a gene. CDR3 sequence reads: CASSFQAGGYEQYF. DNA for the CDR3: TGTGCCAGCAGCTTCCAAGCGGGAGGGTACGAGCAGTACTTC. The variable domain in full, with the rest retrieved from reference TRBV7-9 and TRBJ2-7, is DTGVSQNPRHKITKRGQNVTFRCDPISEHNRLYWYRQTLGQGPEFLTYFQNEAQLEKSRLLSDRFSAERPKGSFSTLEIQRTEQGDSAMYLCASSFQAGGYEQYFGPGTRLTVT.

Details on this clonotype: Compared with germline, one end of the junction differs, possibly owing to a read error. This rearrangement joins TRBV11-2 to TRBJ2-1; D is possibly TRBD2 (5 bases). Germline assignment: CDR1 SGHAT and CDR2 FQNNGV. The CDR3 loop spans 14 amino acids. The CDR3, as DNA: TGTACCAGCAGTTTAGGGCTAGCCTTCAATGAGCAGTTCTTC. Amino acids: CTSSLGLAFNEQFF.

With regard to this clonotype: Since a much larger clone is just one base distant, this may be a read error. The DNA for the CDR3 is TGTGCCAGCAGCTCCCAGGGACAGGGTCTCTACGAGCAGTACTTC. As protein: CASSSQGQGLYEQYF. The chain has TRBV5-8 and TRBJ2-7, with 9 bases identical to TRBD1. V was clipped by 3 bases and J by 3 bases; unmatched bases: 7. CDR1 is SGHTS and CDR2 is YDEGEE in the germline V gene. The CDR3 is 15 amino acids.

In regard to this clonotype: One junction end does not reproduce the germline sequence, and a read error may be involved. The CDR3 nucleotides are TGTGCCAGCGGGACAGTTACTTATGAAAAACCGTTTTTT. This encodes CASGTVTYEKPFF. This rearrangement joins TRBV28 to TRBJ1-4; 7 nucleotides match TRBD1. The CDR3 extends over 13 amino acids. CDR1 is MDHEN, CDR2 SYDVKM, per germline. The full variable domain, with the rest looked up from reference TRBV28 and TRBJ1-4, is DVKVTQSSRYLVKRTGEKVFLECVQDMDHENMFWYRQDPGLGLRLIYFSYDVKMKEKGDIPEGYSVSREKKERFSLILESASTNQTSMYLCASGTVTYEKPFFGSGTQLSVL.

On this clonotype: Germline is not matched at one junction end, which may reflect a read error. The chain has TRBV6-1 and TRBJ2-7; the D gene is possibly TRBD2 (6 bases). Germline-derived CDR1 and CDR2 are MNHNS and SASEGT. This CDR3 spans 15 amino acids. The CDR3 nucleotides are TGCGCCAGCAGTAATGGGGACTTAGGCACTTACGAGCAGTACTTC. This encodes CASSNGDLGTYEQYF.

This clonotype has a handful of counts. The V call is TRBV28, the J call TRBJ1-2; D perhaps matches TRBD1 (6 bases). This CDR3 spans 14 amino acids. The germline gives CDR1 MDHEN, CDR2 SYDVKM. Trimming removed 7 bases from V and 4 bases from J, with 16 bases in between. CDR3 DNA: TGTGCCAGCATGCAAGTAACAGGGATCTATGGCTACACCTTC. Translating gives CASMQVTGIYGYTF.

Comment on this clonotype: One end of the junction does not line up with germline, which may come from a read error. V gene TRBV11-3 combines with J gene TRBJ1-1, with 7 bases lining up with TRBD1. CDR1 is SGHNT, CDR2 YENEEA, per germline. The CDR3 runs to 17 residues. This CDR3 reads CASSPKPNRGKNTETFF. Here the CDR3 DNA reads TGTGCCAGCAGCCCAAAGCCGAACAGGGGTAAGAACACTGAAACTTTCTTT.

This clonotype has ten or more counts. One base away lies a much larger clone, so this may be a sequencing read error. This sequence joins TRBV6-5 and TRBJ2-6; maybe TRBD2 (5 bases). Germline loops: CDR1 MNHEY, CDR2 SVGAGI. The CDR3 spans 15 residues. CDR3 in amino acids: CAGSSGETGANVLTF. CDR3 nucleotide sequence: TGTGCCGGCAGCAGCGGAGAGACGGGGGCCAACGTCCTGACTTTC.

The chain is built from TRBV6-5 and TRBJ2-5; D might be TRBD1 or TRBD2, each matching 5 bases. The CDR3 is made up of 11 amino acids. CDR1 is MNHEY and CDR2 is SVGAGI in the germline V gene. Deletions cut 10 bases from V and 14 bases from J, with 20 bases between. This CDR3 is CATRQARGDYF. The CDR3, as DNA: TGTGCCACCAGGCAAGCGAGAGGGGACTACTTC.

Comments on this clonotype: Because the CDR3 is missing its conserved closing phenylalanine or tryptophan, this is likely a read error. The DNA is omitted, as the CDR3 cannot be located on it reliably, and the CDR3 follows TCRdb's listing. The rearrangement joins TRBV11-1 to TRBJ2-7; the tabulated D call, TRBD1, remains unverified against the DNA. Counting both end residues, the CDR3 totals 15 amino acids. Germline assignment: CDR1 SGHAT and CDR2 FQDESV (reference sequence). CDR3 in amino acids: CTSSPRTAGLREQYL.

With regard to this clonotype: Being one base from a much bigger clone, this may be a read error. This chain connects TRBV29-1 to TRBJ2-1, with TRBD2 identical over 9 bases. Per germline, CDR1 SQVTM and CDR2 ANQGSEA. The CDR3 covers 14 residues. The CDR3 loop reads CSVFGGRAVGEQSF. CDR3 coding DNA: TGCAGCGTTTTTGGCGGGAGGGCCGTAGGTGAGCAGTCCTTC.

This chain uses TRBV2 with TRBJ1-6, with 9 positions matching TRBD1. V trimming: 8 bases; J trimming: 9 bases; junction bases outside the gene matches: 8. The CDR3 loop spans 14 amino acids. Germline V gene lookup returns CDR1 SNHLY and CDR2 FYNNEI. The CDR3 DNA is TGTGCCAGCCACGCACAGGGGGCAGCTTCACCCCTCCACTTT. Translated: CASHAQGAASPLHF.

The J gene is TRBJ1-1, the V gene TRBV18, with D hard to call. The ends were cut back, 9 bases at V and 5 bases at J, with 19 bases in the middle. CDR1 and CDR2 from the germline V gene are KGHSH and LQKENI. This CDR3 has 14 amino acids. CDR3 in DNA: TGTGCCAGATCAGCATATTCCCAAGGGACTGAAGCTTTCTTT. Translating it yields CARSAYSQGTEAFF.

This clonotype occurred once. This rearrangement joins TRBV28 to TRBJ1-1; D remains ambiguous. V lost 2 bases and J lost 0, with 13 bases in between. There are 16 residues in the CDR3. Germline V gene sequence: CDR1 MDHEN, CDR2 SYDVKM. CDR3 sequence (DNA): TGTGCCAGCAGTTTAAAGAGGGTGAGGATGAACACTGAAGCTTTCTTT. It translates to CASSLKRVRMNTEAFF.